This TCR beta chain was recovered during a study of blood T cells in healthy people across ages. Study observations and caveats: There were more naive CD4+ cells and higher diversity in long-lived donors than in aged donors.

The length of the CDR3 is 16 residues. CDR1 and CDR2 (germline): SGHVS, FNYEAQ. This clonotype was observed once. Its antigen is not identified. An end of the junction does not agree with germline; a read error may underlie this. Primers used in a second PCR of roughly 7 to 11 cycles were a sample-barcoded 5' primer and a J-beta primer mix. One entry per CDR3 protein, called by TCRdb with MiXCR from the 5' RACE reads. Here the sample spans roughly 1,500,000 distinct CDR3 sequences, around 35% being singletons. The study drew donors from healthy Caucasian individuals in Russia aged roughly 6 to 100. The clonotype was recovered from a woman in her 30s in good health. The chain links TRBV7-6 to TRBJ2-7; 7 nucleotides line up with TRBD2. What was sequenced was blood. The CDR3 nucleotides are TGTGCCAGCAGCTTAGCTGGAGCGGGGATCTCCTGCGAGCAGTACTTC. Its protein product is CASSLAGAGISCEQYF.